The present entry profiles one T cell receptor (beta chain) with its context. Antigen specificity is unknown. Both 60 Vbeta primers and 13 Jbeta primers went into the PCR. TCRdb keeps only in-frame clones here, not all; method: immunoSEQ multiplex PCR. The sample lists under 200,000 clones, roughly 84% occurring once. This entry is derived from a study of cytomegalovirus exposure and HLA in healthy donors. General study results and limits: Earlier analysis yielded a pattern in which most TCR beta V segments were productive about 87% or about 30% of the time. Other equally common chains were less clonally expanded than HLA-associated TCR beta chains, a later analysis showed. Accurate prediction of most subjects' HLA-A and HLA-B alleles from TCR beta sequences was reported.

The source of this sequence is a male donor in good health and CMV-seronegative. Sample: PBMCs.

CDR3 in DNA: TGTGCCAGCAGCTTACCCGGGGAGACCCAGTACTTC. This gives the protein CASSLPGETQYF. The V call is TRBV5-4, the J call TRBJ2-5; D remains ambiguous. CDR1 SGHNT and CDR2 YYREEE come from the germline V gene (reference sequence). V dropped 2 bases and J dropped 5 bases, with 7 bases sitting between them. The CDR3 length is 12 residues.